These 5 T cell receptor beta chains were all obtained from the same sample, sequenced in a study of blood T cell repertoires in COVID-19. Sequencing was performed with immunoSEQ multiplex PCR; in TCRdb, only in-frame clones are kept and a portion is missing. The repertoire includes a few hundred thousand clones, roughly 85% of them detected once, and 2.4% sits in the top ten. The specimen sequenced was peripheral blood. The receptors shown here come from a woman aged 70-85 years with COVID-19, enrolled during active disease.

This chain joins TRBV5-6 and TRBJ1-5, with 10 bases matching TRBD1. Germline-derived CDR1 and CDR2 are SGHDT and YYEEEE. CDR3 length equals 16 residues. J gave up 11 bases and V 3 bases, and 14 bases lay outside the gene matches. CDR3 nucleotides: TGTGCCAGCAGCTCGGGGACAGGGGCCCAAATCATGTCCCAGCATTTT. This encodes CASSSGTGAQIMSQHF.

Of note for this clone: The sample contains more than one DNA sequence encoding this CDR3. This rearrangement joins TRBV18 to TRBJ1-1, with 7 bases aligning to TRBD1. The CDR3 length is 15 residues. CDR1 KGHSH and CDR2 LQKENI come from the germline V gene. The ends lost 3 bases at V and 1 base at J; junction bases unmatched: 5. This CDR3 is CASSPSRQGNTEAFF. CDR3 bases: TGTGCCAGCTCACCGTCCAGACAGGGGAACACTGAAGCTTTCTTT. The variable domain in full, with the rest retrieved from reference TRBV18 and TRBJ1-1, is NAGVMQNPRHLVRRRGQEARLRCSPMKGHSHVYWYRQLPEEGLKFMVYLQKENIIDESGMPKERFSAEFPKEGPSILRIQQVVRGDSAAYFCASSPSRQGNTEAFFGQGTRLTVV.

The genes are TRBV7-2 and TRBJ2-3; no reliable D call. Germline V lookup: CDR1 SGHTA, CDR2 FQGNSA. With 1 base removed from V and 4 bases from J, the gap between germline ends came to 6 bases. The CDR3 contains 13 residues. CDR3 coding DNA: TGTGCCAGCAGCTTAGTTACGGCAGATACGCAGTATTTT. Translated, it gives CASSLVTADTQYF.

There are a few counts of this clone. The rearrangement uses TRBV7-2 and TRBJ2-7; D ambiguous. Looked up from germline, CDR1 is SGHTA and CDR2 is FQGNSA. The CDR3 is 15 amino acids. V gave up 4 bases and J gave up 0 bases, with 13 bases separating them. CDR3 region: CASSSYSRFSYEQYF. Written as DNA, the CDR3 is TGTGCCAGCAGCTCCTACAGCCGATTCTCCTACGAGCAGTACTTC.

This sequence joins TRBV5-4 and TRBJ1-2; 8 bases agree with TRBD1. The germline V gene has CDR1 SGHNT and CDR2 YYREEE (reference sequence). J lost 5 bases, V lost 4 bases, and 16 bases had no gene match. CDR3 length: 17 residues. The CDR3 bases are TGTGCCAGCAGCCCGGGGGGAGGACAGGGCTATGGGTATGGCTACACCTTC. Amino acid sequence: CASSPGGGQGYGYGYTF. The full variable domain, completed using reference TRBV5-4 and TRBJ1-2, is ETGVTQSPTHLIKTRGQQVTLRCSSQSGHNTVSWYQQALGQGPQFIFQYYREEENGRGNFPPRFSGLQFPNYSSELNVNALELDDSALYLCASSPGGGQGYGYGYTFGSGTRLTVV.